This is a list of T cell receptor beta chains from one sample in a study of blood T cell repertoires in COVID-19. Profiling relied on immunoSEQ multiplex PCR, and the TCRdb table lists in-frame clones only, not all of them. Of approximately 70,000 clones in the sample, 81% were seen once. Material: peripheral blood. These receptors all stem from a woman aged 70-85 years with acute or convalescent COVID-19. Each CDR3 is given with its conserved first and last residue. The D gene is left open where the match is weak.

d_call	v_call	cdr3_aa
.	TRBV28	CASTSAMNTEAFF
.	TRBV19	CASSIRTVGGLPQHF
.	TRBV5-4	CASSLNSWRIYTGELFF
.	TRBV29-1	CSAAGYTF
TRBD1	TRBV7-2	CASSARGGTGGAEQYF
TRBD2	TRBV19	CASSRSGGSNTGELFF
.	TRBV19	CASSLTRNYNSPLHF
.	TRBV10-3	CAISEKAELQHF
.	TRBV27	CASRPAPRNTEAFF
.	TRBV21-1	CASSYASGLAVYEQYF
TRBD1	TRBV13	CASSLSPYRQGSLSTEAFF
.	TRBV7-3	CASSPNPRSVNTEAFF
.	TRBV19	CASKAADFQNEQFF
.	TRBV7-8	CASSLGGTPRTEAFF